These T cell receptor beta chains were read from a single sample in a study of blood T cells in healthy people across ages. TCRdb independently ran MiXCR on the 5' RACE reads; one entry per CDR3 protein. The sample lists 1,300,000 or so distinct CDR3 sequences; almost 60% were seen once. Sequencing input: blood. Receptors originate from a man in his late teens or twenties in good health. Both conserved end residues are part of each CDR3. A D gene is named only where the DNA matches it firmly. The size of a clone is reported for some rows only, either as once, few or many, or as a class for expanded clones.

>once|TRBJ2-1|TRBD2|TRBV10-1
CASSSGLASTNEQFF
TGCGCCAGCAGTTCGGGACTAGCGAGTACCAATGAGCAGTTCTTC
>NA|TRBJ2-7|NA|TRBV6-2/TRBV6-3
CASGLDYLSEQYF
TGTGCCAGCGGTCTGGACTACCTCAGTGAGCAGTACTTC
>NA|TRBJ2-7|NA|TRBV4-2
CASSQVPQAGGGYEQYF
TGTGCCAGCAGCCAAGTCCCCCAAGCCGGGGGAGGCTACGAGCAGTACTTC
>few|TRBJ2-1|TRBD2|TRBV6-5
CASSFGAGTNEQFF
TGTGCCAGCAGTTTTGGAGCGGGGACCAATGAGCAGTTCTTC
>NA|TRBJ2-5|NA|TRBV10-3
CAISADLYSQETQYF
TGTGCCATCAGTGCCGACTTATATAGCCAAGAGACCCAGTACTTC
>NA|TRBJ1-2|NA|TRBV7-9
CASSSPMGPGYTF
TGTGCCAGCAGCTCTCCAATGGGTCCTGGCTACACCTTC
>NA|TRBJ2-2|TRBD2|TRBV29-1
CSVGPAGATGELFF
TGCAGCGTTGGACCAGCGGGAGCCACCGGGGAGCTGTTTTTT
>NA|TRBJ1-2|NA|TRBV12-3/TRBV12-4
CASSGAGVDYGHTF
TGTGCCAGCAGCGGGGCAGGGGTCGACTATGGCCACACCTTC
>NA|TRBJ1-2|NA|TRBV11-2
CASSLNSMDGYTF
TGTGCCAGCAGCTTAAATAGCATGGATGGCTACACCTTC
>once|TRBJ1-2|NA|TRBV20-1
CSARDRDTIRDGYTF
TGCAGTGCTAGAGATCGGGACACAATACGGGATGGCTACACCTTC
>NA|TRBJ2-7|TRBD1|TRBV12-3/TRBV12-4
CASSLPLASGQASYEQYF
TGTGCCAGCAGTTTGCCACTCGCGTCGGGACAGGCCTCCTACGAGCAGTACTTC
>NA|TRBJ1-6|NA|TRBV12-5
CASGFGGYNSPLHF
TGTGCTAGTGGTTTTGGGGGCTATAATTCACCCCTCCACTTT
>NA|TRBJ2-7|TRBD2|TRBV7-2
CASSLSGSPIYEQYF
TGTGCCAGCAGCTTAAGCGGGAGTCCCATCTACGAGCAGTACTTC
>few|TRBJ1-2|NA|TRBV20-1
CSAIRPGPNYGYTF
TGCAGTGCTATTCGGCCAGGGCCTAACTATGGCTACACCTTC
>NA|TRBJ2-3|NA|TRBV28
CASSWDWSFDTDTQYF
TGTGCCAGCAGTTGGGACTGGTCCTTTGATACAGATACGCAGTATTTT
>once|TRBJ2-7|NA|TRBV18
CASSSTRSFSYEQYF
TGTGCCAGCTCATCTACTAGAAGTTTCTCCTACGAGCAGTACTTC
>NA|TRBJ2-7|TRBD2|TRBV12-3/TRBV12-4
CASGFAGADLSYEQYF
TGTGCCAGCGGTTTCGCGGGAGCGGACCTCTCCTACGAGCAGTACTTC
>NA|TRBJ2-7|NA|TRBV27
CASSLSITSNEQYF
TGTGCCAGCAGTTTATCGATCACCTCCAATGAGCAGTACTTC